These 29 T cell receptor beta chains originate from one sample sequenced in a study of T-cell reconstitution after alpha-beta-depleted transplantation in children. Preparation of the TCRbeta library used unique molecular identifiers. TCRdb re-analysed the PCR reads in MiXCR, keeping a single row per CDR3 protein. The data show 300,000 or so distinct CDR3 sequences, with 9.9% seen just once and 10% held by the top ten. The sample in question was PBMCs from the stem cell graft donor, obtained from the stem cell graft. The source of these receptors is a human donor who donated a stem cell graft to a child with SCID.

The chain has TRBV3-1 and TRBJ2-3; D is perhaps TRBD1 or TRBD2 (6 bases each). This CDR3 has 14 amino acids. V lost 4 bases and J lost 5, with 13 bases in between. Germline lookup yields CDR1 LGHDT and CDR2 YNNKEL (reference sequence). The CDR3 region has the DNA TGTGCCAGCAGCCCCAAGGGGGGCCAAGATACGCAGTATTTT. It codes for CASSPKGGQDTQYF.

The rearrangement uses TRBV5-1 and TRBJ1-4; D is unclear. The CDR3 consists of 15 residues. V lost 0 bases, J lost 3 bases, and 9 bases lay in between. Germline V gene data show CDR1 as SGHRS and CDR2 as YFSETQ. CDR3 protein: CASSLAGGANEKLFF. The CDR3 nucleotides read TGCGCCAGCAGCTTGGCCGGTGGAGCTAATGAAAAACTGTTTTTT.

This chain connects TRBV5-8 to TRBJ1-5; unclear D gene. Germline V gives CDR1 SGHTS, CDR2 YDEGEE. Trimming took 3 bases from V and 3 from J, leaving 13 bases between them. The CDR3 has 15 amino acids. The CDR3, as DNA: TGTGCCAGCAGCTCCCCCGTAGGGTCCAATCAGCCCCAGCATTTT. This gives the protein CASSSPVGSNQPQHF.

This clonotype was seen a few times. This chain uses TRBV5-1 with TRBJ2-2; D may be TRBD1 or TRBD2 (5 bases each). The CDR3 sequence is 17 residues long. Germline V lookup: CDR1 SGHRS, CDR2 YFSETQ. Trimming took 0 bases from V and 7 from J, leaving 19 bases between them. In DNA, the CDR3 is TGCGCCAGCAGCTTGGCCGGAATAGCAGGGAGTAACGGGGAGCTGTTTTTT. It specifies CASSLAGIAGSNGELFF.

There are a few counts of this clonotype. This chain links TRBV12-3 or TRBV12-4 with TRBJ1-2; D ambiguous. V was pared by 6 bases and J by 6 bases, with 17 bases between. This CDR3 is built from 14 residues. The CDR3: CASRLGGWMDGYTF. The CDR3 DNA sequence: TGTGCCAGCAGGCTTGGAGGGTGGATGGATGGCTACACCTTC.

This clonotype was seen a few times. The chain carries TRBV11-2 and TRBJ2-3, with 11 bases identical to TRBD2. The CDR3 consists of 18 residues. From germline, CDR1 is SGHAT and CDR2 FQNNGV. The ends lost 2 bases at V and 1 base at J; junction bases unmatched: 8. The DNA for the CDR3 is TGTGCCAGCAGCTTAAGACTAGCGGGGCCGGAGGGCACAGATACGCAGTATTTT. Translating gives CASSLRLAGPEGTDTQYF.

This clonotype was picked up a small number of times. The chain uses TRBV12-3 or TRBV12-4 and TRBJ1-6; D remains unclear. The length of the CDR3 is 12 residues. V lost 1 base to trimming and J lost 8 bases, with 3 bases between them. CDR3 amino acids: CASSLGYSPLHF. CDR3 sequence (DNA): TGTGCCAGCAGTTTAGGATATTCACCCCTCCACTTT.

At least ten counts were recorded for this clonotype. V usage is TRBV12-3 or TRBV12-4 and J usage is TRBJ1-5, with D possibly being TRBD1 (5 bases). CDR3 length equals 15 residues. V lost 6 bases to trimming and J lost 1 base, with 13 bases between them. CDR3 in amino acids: CASSRPGNSNQPQHF. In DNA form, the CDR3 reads TGTGCCAGCAGCCGCCCAGGGAACAGCAATCAGCCCCAGCATTTT.

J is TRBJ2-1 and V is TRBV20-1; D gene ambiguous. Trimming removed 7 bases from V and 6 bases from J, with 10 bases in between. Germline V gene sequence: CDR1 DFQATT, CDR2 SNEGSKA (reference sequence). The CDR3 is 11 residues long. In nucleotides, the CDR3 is TGCAGTGTTATAACCACCAATGAGCAGTTCTTC. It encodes CSVITTNEQFF.

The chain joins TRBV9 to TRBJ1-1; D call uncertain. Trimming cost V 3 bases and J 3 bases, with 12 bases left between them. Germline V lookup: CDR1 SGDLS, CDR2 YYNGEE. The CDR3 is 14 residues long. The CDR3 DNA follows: TGTGCCAGCAGCGAGGGTCTGACGGACACTGAAGCTTTCTTT. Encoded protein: CASSEGLTDTEAFF.

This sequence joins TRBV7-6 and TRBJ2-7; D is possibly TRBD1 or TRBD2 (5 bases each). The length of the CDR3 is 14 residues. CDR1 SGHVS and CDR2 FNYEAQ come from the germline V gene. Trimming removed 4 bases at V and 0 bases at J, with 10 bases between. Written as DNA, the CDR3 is TGTGCCAGCAGCTCCTCCGGGACCTCCTACGAGCAGTACTTC. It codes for CASSSSGTSYEQYF.

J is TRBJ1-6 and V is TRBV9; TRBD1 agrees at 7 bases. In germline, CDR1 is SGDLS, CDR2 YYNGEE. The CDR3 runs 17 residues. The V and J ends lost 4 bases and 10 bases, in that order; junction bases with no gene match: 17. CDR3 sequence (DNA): TGTGCCAGCAGCTCACCTCGCCCGGGACAGCAAGGCTCACCCCTCCACTTT. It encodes CASSSPRPGQQGSPLHF.

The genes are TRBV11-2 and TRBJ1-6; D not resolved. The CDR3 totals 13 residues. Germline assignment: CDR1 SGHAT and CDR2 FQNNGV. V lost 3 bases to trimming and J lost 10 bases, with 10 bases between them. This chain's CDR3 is CASSLERVSPLHF. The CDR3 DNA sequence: TGTGCCAGCAGCTTGGAGAGGGTCTCACCCCTCCACTTT.

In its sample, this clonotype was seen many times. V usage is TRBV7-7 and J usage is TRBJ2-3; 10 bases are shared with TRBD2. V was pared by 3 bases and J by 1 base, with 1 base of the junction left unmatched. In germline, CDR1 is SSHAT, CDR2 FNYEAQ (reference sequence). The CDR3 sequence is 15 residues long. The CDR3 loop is CASSFGLAGTDTQYF. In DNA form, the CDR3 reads TGTGCCAGCAGCTTTGGACTAGCGGGCACAGATACGCAGTATTTT. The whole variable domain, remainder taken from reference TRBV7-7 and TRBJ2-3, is GAGVSQSPRYKVTKRGQDVTLRCDPISSHATLYWYQQALGQGPEFLTYFNYEAQPDKSGLPSDRFSAERPEGSISTLTIQRTEQRDSAMYRCASSFGLAGTDTQYFGPGTRLTVL.

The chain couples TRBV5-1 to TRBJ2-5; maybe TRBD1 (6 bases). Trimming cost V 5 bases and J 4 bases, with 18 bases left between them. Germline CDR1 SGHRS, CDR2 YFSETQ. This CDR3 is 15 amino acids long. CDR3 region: CASSRRQDPGETQYF. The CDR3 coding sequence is TGCGCCAGCAGTCGCCGACAGGATCCCGGAGAGACCCAGTACTTC.

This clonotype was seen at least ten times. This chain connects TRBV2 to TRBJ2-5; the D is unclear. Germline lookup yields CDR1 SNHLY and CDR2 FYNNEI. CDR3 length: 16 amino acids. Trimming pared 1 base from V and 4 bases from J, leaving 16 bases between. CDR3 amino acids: CASSEGFWGDGETQYF. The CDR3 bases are TGTGCCAGCAGTGAAGGGTTTTGGGGTGATGGAGAGACCCAGTACTTC.

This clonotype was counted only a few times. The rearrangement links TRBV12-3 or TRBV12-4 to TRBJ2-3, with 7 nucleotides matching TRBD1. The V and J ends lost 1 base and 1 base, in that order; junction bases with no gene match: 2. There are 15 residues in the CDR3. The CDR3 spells CASSLVDRGTDTQYF. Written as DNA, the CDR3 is TGTGCCAGCAGTTTAGTAGACAGGGGCACAGATACGCAGTATTTT.

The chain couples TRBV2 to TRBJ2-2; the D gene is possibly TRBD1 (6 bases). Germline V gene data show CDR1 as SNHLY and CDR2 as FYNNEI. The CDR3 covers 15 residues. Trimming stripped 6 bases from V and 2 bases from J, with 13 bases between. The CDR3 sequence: CASSSGTPNTGELFF. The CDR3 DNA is TGTGCCAGCAGCTCCGGGACACCCAACACCGGGGAGCTGTTTTTT.

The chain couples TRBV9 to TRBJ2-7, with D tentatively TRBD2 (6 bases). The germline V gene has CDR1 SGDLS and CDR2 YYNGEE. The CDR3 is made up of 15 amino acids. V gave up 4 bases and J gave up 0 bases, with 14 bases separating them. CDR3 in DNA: TGTGCCAGCAGCCCGGCCGGGACTTCCTCCTACGAGCAGTACTTC. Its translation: CASSPAGTSSYEQYF. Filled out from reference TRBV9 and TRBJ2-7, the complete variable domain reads DSGVTQTPKHLITATGQRVTLRCSPRSGDLSVYWYQQSLDQGLQFLIQYYNGEERAKGNILERFSAQQFPDLHSELNLSSLELGDSALYFCASSPAGTSSYEQYFGPGTRLTVT.

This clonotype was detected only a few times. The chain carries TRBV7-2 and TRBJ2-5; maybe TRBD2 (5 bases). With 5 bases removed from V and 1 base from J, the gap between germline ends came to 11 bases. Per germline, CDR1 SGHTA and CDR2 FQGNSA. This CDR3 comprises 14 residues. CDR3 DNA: TGTGCCAGCAGCCCCGGACTTACCCAAGAGACCCAGTACTTC. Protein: CASSPGLTQETQYF.

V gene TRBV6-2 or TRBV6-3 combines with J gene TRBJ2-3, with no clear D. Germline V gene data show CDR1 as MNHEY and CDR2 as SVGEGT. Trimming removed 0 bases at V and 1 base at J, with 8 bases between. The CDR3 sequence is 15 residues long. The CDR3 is CASSYSGAGTDTQYF. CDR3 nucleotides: TGTGCCAGCAGTTACTCAGGAGCCGGCACAGATACGCAGTATTTT.

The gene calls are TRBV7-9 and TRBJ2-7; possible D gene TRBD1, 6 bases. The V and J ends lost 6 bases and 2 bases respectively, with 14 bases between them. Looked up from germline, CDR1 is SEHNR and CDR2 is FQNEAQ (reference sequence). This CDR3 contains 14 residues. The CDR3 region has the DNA TGTGCCAGCAGGTATTCACAGGGTACCTACGAGCAGTACTTC. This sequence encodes CASRYSQGTYEQYF.

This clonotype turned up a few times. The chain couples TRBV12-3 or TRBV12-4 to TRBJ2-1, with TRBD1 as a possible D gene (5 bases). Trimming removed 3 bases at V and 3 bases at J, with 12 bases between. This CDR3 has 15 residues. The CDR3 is CASSFPRVIYNEQFF. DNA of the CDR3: TGTGCCAGCAGTTTTCCCAGGGTCATCTACAATGAGCAGTTCTTC.

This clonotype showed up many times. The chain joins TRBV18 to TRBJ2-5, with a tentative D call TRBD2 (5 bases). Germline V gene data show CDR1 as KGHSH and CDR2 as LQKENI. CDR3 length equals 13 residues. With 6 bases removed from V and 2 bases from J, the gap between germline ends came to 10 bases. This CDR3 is CASSSGIQETQYF. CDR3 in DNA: TGTGCCAGCTCGTCCGGGATACAAGAGACCCAGTACTTC.

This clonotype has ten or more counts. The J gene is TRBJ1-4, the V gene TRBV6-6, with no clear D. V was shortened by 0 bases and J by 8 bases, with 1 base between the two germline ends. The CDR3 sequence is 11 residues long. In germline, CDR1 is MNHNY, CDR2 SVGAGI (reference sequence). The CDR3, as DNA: TGTGCCAGCAGTTACTCCGAAAAACTGTTTTTT. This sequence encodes CASSYSEKLFF.

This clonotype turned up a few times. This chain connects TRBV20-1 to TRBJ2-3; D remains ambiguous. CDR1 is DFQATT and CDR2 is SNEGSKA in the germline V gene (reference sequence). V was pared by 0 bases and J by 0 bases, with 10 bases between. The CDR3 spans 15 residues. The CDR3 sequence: CSARDRWVSTDTQYF. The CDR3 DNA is TGCAGTGCTAGAGATCGGTGGGTTAGCACAGATACGCAGTATTTT.

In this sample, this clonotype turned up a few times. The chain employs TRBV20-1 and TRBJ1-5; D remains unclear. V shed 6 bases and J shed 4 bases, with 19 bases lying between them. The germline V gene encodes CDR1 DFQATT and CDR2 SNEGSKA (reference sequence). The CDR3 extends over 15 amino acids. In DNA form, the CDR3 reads TGCAGTGCAGCCCCGGCCCAGTGGGAGAATCAGCCCCAGCATTTT. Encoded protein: CSAAPAQWENQPQHF.

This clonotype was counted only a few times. This CDR3 is CASSLRLAGRSSTDTQYF. In DNA, the CDR3 is TGCGCCAGCAGCTTGAGACTAGCGGGGCGATCTAGCACAGATACGCAGTATTTT. This chain connects TRBV5-1 to TRBJ2-3; 11 bases line up with TRBD2. V lost 1 base to trimming and J lost 0 bases; unmatched junction nucleotides: 7. Germline CDR1 SGHRS, CDR2 YFSETQ. CDR3 size: 18 residues.

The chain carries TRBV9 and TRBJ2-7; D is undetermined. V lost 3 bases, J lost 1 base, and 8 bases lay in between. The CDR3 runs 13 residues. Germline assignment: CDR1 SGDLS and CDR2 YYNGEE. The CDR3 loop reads CASSGSGSYEQYF. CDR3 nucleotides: TGTGCCAGCAGCGGATCAGGATCCTACGAGCAGTACTTC.